A selection of T cell receptor beta chains follows, all from one sample in a study of memory CD4+ T cells and cytomegalovirus serostatus. Clones were read by immunoSEQ multiplex PCR, and TCRdb kept only the in-frame ones, dropping some. The repertoire holds about 25,000 clones, with about four fifths as singletons. The sequenced sample was memory CD4+ T cells from blood. The receptors stem from an adult in good health and CMV-seronegative. Both conserved end residues are part of each CDR3. D genes are given only for firm matches. Clone size is not always given. Where it is, it says once, few, many or a class for expanded clones.

v_call,j_call,d_call,clone_size,cdr3_aa,cdr3_nt
TRBV7-2,TRBJ2-5,-,-,CASSPGYETQYF,TGTGCCAGCAGCCCAGGGTACGAGACCCAGTACTTC
TRBV11-2,TRBJ2-3,-,-,CASSLGLGGTDTQYF,TGTGCCAGCAGCTTAGGCCTAGGCGGCACAGATACGCAGTATTTT
TRBV5-1,TRBJ2-7,TRBD1,-,CASSPPGGGEQYF,TGCGCCAGCAGCCCCCCAGGGGGCGGTGAGCAGTACTTC
TRBV7-7,TRBJ2-5,TRBD2,-,CASSLAGETQYF,TGTGCTAGCAGCTTAGCGGGAGAGACCCAGTACTTC
TRBV5-1,TRBJ1-1,-,-,CASSRDGATAEAFF,TGCGCCAGCAGCCGCGATGGAGCGACGGCTGAAGCTTTCTTT
TRBV28,TRBJ1-2,-,few,CASSFASLGYTF,TGTGCCAGCAGTTTTGCCAGCTTGGGCTACACCTTC
TRBV27,TRBJ1-1,-,-,CASSLYRGVATEAFF,TGTGCCAGCAGTTTATACCGGGGAGTGGCCACTGAAGCTTTCTTT
TRBV7-3,TRBJ2-7,TRBD1,-,CASSVSGTAGYYEQYF,TGTGCCAGCAGCGTCTCCGGGACAGCCGGTTATTACGAGCAGTACTTC
TRBV6-5,TRBJ1-2,TRBD1,-,CASTVSGGHGYTF,TGTGCCAGCACAGTATCAGGGGGCCATGGCTACACCTTC
TRBV7-9,TRBJ2-3,-,-,CASSLSADTQYF,TGTGCCAGCAGCTTAAGTGCAGATACGCAGTATTTT
TRBV19,TRBJ2-7,-,-,CASSMRAGEAYEQYF,TGTGCCAGTAGTATGCGGGCAGGGGAGGCCTACGAGCAGTACTTC
TRBV14,TRBJ1-2,-,-,CASSQGIYGYTF,TGTGCCAGCAGCCAAGGGATCTATGGCTACACCTTC
TRBV18,TRBJ1-2,-,-,CASSPRQGTYGYTF,TGTGCCAGCTCACCAAGACAAGGGACCTATGGCTACACCTTC
TRBV6-5,TRBJ1-5,-,once,CASSYRAYSNQPQHF,TGTGCCAGCAGTTATCGCGCGTATAGCAATCAGCCCCAGCATTTT
TRBV6-5,TRBJ2-7,-,-,CASSYEAGTRSYEQYF,TGTGCCAGCAGTTACGAGGCCGGGACCAGGTCCTACGAGCAGTACTTC
TRBV5-1,TRBJ1-2,TRBD1,-,CASSLGTGGAYGYTF,TGCGCCAGCAGCTTAGGGACAGGGGGCGCGTATGGCTACACCTTC
TRBV9,TRBJ1-3,-,-,CASSVGRTASGNTIYF,TGTGCCAGCAGCGTGGGCCGGACAGCCTCTGGAAACACCATATATTTT
TRBV5-1,TRBJ1-1,-,-,CASSWGRRNTEAFF,TGCGCCAGCAGCTGGGGCCGGAGGAACACTGAAGCTTTCTTT
TRBV27,TRBJ1-5,-,-,CASSLSRVNSNQPQHF,TGTGCCAGCAGTTTGAGCAGGGTTAATAGCAATCAGCCCCAGCATTTT
TRBV5-6,TRBJ1-3,TRBD1,-,CASSRIWTGGSGNTIYF,TGTGCCAGCAGCCGAATCTGGACAGGGGGCTCTGGAAACACCATATATTTT
TRBV18,TRBJ2-7,-,once,CASSPVGYEQYF,TGTGCCAGCTCACCAGTCGGCTACGAGCAGTACTTC
TRBV10-3,TRBJ2-3,TRBD2,-,CAISKGLAGASTDTQYF,TGTGCCATCAGTAAAGGACTAGCGGGGGCCTCCACAGATACGCAGTATTTT
TRBV5-1,TRBJ2-1,-,-,CASSLQDNEQFF,TGCGCCAGCAGCTTACAGGACAATGAGCAGTTCTTC
TRBV5-8,TRBJ1-6,-,few,CASSPQPNSPLHF,TGTGCCAGCAGCCCTCAACCTAATTCACCCCTCCACTTT
TRBV4-2,TRBJ2-3,-,-,CASSQEGSSTNTQYF,TGTGCCAGCAGCCAAGAGGGGTCTTCTACCAATACGCAGTATTTT
TRBV18,TRBJ2-3,-,-,CASSPTDTQYF,TGTGCCAGCTCACCGACAGATACGCAGTATTTT
TRBV30,TRBJ1-4,TRBD1,-,CAWSTLGQGSEKLFF,TGTGCCTGGAGTACCTTAGGACAGGGTAGTGAAAAACTGTTTTTT
TRBV5-8,TRBJ2-6,TRBD1,-,CASSLETGTGANVLTF,TGTGCCAGCAGCTTGGAGACAGGGACTGGGGCCAACGTCCTGACTTTC
TRBV7-2,TRBJ1-2,-,-,CASSLQTANGYTF,TGTGCCAGCAGCTTACAGACAGCGAATGGCTACACCTTC
TRBV5-6,TRBJ1-2,-,once,CASSRRYGYTF,TGTGCCAGCAGCCGAAGGTATGGCTACACCTTC
TRBV6-5,TRBJ1-4,TRBD1,-,CASSYGGQGEKLFF,TGTGCCAGCAGTTATGGGGGACAGGGCGAAAAACTGTTTTTT
TRBV27,TRBJ2-7,-,-,CASSLRLTYEQYF,TGTGCCAGCAGTTTACGACTAACCTACGAGCAGTACTTC
TRBV28,TRBJ2-2,-,-,CASRRGDGELFF,TGTGCCAGCAGAAGGGGGGATGGGGAGCTGTTTTTT
TRBV4-2,TRBJ2-3,-,-,CASSQAGTAGAITDTQYF,TGTGCCAGCAGCCAAGCGGGGACAGCGGGGGCGATCACAGATACGCAGTATTTT
TRBV28,TRBJ1-1,-,-,CASSYPLNGAEAFF,TGTGCCAGCAGTTATCCCCTTAATGGCGCTGAAGCTTTCTTT
TRBV5-1,TRBJ1-2,-,-,CASSLEGLYGYTF,TGCGCCAGCAGCTTGGAGGGGCTCTATGGCTACACCTTC
TRBV7-2,TRBJ1-6,-,-,CASSLDSQGFNSPLHF,TGTGCCAGCAGCTTAGATTCCCAGGGATTTAATTCACCCCTCCACTTT
TRBV5-1,TRBJ1-2,-,-,CASSLEQGAGYTF,TGCGCCAGCAGCTTGGAACAGGGCGCTGGCTACACCTTC
TRBV18,TRBJ1-5,-,-,CASSSPQGSNQPQHF,TGTGCCAGCTCTTCACCCCAGGGGTCCAATCAGCCCCAGCATTTT
TRBV7-9,TRBJ1-4,-,-,CASSRGNEKLFF,TGTGCCAGCAGCCGAGGGAATGAAAAACTGTTTTTT
TRBV4-1,TRBJ2-2,TRBD2,-,CASSQAGGASGKNTGELFF,TGCGCCAGCAGCCAAGCCGGGGGGGCTAGCGGCAAGAACACCGGGGAGCTGTTTTTT
TRBV10-3,TRBJ2-7,-,-,CAISESRDDDEQYF,TGTGCCATCAGTGAGTCCCGGGACGACGACGAGCAGTACTTC
TRBV11-3,TRBJ1-4,TRBD1,-,CASSLRQGNEKLFF,TGTGCCAGCAGCCTCAGACAGGGAAATGAAAAACTGTTTTTT
TRBV6-1,TRBJ1-1,-,few,CASSALDGDTEAFF,TGTGCCAGCAGTGCACTGGACGGGGACACTGAAGCTTTCTTT
TRBV2,TRBJ2-1,TRBD1,-,CASRPGTGPYNEQFF,TGTGCCAGCAGACCAGGGACAGGGCCCTACAATGAGCAGTTCTTC
TRBV7-6,TRBJ1-1,-,once,CASMNTEAFF,TGTGCCAGCATGAACACTGAAGCTTTCTTT
TRBV5-1,TRBJ2-3,-,-,CASLPGAGGADTQYF,TGCGCCAGCCTCCCCGGGGCTGGGGGGGCGGATACGCAGTATTTT
TRBV6-4,TRBJ2-3,-,-,CASSREWDQSTDTQYF,TGTGCCAGCAGCCGGGAGTGGGACCAAAGCACAGATACGCAGTATTTT
TRBV20-1,TRBJ2-5,-,-,CSARQETQYF,TGCAGTGCTAGACAAGAGACCCAGTACTTC
TRBV6-6,TRBJ1-1,-,-,CASSYLEGTEAFF,TGTGCCAGCAGTTACCTGGAGGGGACTGAAGCTTTCTTT
TRBV7-2,TRBJ2-3,TRBD2,-,CASSAKTSGGVDTQYF,TGTGCCAGCAGCGCCAAGACTAGCGGGGGGGTAGATACGCAGTATTTT
TRBV7-2,TRBJ2-7,TRBD2,-,CASSLVWGGSSYEQYF,TGTGCCAGCAGCTTAGTTTGGGGGGGAAGCTCCTACGAGCAGTACTTC
TRBV19,TRBJ2-7,-,-,CASSPTLQTGRAWEQYF,TGTGCCAGTAGTCCGACCCTCCAGACAGGACGGGCATGGGAGCAGTACTTC
TRBV5-4,TRBJ2-7,TRBD1,-,CASSSTGSYEQYF,TGTGCCAGCAGCTCGACAGGGTCCTACGAGCAGTACTTC
TRBV28,TRBJ1-1,TRBD1,-,CASRERTGSQNTEAFF,TGTGCCAGCAGGGAACGGACAGGCTCACAAAACACTGAAGCTTTCTTT
TRBV7-8,TRBJ1-5,TRBD1,-,CASRQGTARTSSNQPQHF,TGTGCCAGCAGACAAGGGACAGCCCGAACTTCTAGCAATCAGCCCCAGCATTTT
TRBV2,TRBJ2-5,TRBD1,-,CASTPLQGAKTQYF,TGTGCCAGCACTCCACTACAGGGGGCGAAGACCCAGTACTTC
TRBV2,TRBJ1-2,-,-,CASSVDSSTYGYTF,TGTGCCAGCAGTGTTGACAGTTCCACTTATGGCTACACCTTC
TRBV4-1,TRBJ1-5,-,-,CASSQEPGAYQPQHF,TGCGCCAGCAGCCAAGAGCCAGGGGCTTATCAGCCCCAGCATTTT
TRBV10-3,TRBJ2-1,TRBD2,-,CAISDYGGGRDEQFF,TGTGCCATCAGTGATTATGGCGGGGGGCGGGATGAGCAGTTCTTC